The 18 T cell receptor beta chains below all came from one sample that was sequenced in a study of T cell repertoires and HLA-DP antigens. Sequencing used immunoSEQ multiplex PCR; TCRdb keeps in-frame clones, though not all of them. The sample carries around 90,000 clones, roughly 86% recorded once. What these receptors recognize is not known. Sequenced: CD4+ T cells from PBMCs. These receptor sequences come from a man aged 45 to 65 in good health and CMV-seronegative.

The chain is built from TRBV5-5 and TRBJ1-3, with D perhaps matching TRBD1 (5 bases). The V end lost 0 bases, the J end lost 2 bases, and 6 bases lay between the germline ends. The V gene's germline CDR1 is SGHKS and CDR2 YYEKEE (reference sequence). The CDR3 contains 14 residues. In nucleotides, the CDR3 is TGTGCCAGCAGCTTGGGGGGGACTGGAAACACCATATATTTT. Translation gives CASSLGGTGNTIYF.

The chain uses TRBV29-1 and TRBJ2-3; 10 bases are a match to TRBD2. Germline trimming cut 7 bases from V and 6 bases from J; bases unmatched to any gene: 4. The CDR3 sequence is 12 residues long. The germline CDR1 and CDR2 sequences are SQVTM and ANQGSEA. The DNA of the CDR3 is TGCAGCGCCCTAGCGGGAGTGGATACGCAGTATTTT. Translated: CSALAGVDTQYF.

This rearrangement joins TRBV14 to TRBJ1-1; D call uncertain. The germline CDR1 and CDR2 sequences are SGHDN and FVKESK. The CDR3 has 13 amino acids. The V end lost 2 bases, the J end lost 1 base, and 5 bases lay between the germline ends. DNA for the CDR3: TGTGCCAGCAGCCAAAAAGGGAACACTGAAGCTTTCTTT. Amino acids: CASSQKGNTEAFF.

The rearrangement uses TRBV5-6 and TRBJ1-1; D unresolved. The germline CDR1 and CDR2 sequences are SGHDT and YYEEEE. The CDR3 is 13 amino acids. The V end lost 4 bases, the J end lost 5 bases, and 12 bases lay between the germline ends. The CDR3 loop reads CASSPRTATEAFF. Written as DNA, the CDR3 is TGTGCCAGCAGCCCCAGAACGGCGACTGAAGCTTTCTTT.

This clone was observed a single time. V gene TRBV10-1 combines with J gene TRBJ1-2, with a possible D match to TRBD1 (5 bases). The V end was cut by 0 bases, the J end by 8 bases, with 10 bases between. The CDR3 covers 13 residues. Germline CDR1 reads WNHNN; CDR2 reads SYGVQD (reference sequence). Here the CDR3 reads CASSESGAQGYTF. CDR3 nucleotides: TGCGCCAGCAGTGAGTCCGGGGCGCAGGGCTACACCTTC.

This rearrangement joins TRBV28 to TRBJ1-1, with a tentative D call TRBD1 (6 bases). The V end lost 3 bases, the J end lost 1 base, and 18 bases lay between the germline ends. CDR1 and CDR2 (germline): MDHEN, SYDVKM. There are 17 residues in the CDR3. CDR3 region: CASSFKKQGLGNTEAFF. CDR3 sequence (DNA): TGTGCCAGCAGTTTCAAAAAACAGGGTCTCGGGAACACTGAAGCTTTCTTT.

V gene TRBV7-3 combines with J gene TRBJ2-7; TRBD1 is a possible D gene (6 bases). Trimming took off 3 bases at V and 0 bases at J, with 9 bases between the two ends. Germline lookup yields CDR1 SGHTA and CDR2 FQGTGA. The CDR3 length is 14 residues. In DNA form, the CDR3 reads TGTGCCAGCAGCTTGGAGGACAGCTCCTACGAGCAGTACTTC. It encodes CASSLEDSSYEQYF. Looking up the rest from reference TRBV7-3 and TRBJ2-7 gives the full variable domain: GAGVSQTPSNKVTEKGKYVELRCDPISGHTALYWYRQSLGQGPEFLIYFQGTGAADDSGLPNDRFFAVRPEGSVSTLKIQRTERGDSAVYLCASSLEDSSYEQYFGPGTRLTVT.

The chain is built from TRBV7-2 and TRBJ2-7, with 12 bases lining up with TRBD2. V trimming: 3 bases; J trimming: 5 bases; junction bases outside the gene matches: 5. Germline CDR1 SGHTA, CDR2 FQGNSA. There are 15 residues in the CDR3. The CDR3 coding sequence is TGTGCCAGCAGCTTGACTAGCGGGAGAACCCACGAGCAGTACTTC. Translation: CASSLTSGRTHEQYF.

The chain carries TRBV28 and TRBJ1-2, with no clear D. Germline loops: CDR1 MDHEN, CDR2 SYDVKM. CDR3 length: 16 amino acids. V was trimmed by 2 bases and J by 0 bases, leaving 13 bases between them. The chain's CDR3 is CASSLPQTAANYGYTF. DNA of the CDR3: TGTGCCAGCAGTTTACCCCAGACGGCTGCTAACTATGGCTACACCTTC.

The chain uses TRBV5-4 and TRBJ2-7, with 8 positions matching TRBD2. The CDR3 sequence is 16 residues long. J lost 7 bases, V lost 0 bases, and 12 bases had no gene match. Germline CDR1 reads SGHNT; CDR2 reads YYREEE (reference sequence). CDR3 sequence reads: CASSLGGVLAVQEQYF. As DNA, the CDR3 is TGTGCCAGCAGCTTGGGGGGGGTACTAGCGGTCCAGGAGCAGTACTTC.

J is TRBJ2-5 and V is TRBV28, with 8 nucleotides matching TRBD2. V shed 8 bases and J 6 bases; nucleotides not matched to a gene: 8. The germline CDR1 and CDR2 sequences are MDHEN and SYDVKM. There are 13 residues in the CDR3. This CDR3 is CASQAGVLKTQYF. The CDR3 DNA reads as TGTGCCAGCCAAGCGGGAGTGTTAAAGACCCAGTACTTC.

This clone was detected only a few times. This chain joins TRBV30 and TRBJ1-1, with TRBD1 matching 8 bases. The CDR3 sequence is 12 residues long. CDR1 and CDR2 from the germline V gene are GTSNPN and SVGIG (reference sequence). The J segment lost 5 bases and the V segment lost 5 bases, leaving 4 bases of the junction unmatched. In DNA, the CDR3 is TGTGCCTGGCAAGACAGGGGTACTGAAGCTTTCTTT. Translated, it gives CAWQDRGTEAFF.

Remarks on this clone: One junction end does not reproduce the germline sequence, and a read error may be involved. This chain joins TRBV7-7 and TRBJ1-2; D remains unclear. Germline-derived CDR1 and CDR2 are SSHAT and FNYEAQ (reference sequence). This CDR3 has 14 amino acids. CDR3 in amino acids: CASSLAEGSYGYTF. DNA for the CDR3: TGTGCTAGCAGCTTAGCTGAGGGAAGCTATGGCTACACCTTC.

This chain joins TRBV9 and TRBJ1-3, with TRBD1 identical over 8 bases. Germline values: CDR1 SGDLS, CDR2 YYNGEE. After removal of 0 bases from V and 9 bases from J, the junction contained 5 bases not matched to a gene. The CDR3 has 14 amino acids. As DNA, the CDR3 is TGTGCCAGCAGCGTAGCCGACAGGGGAGGCACCATATATTTT. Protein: CASSVADRGGTIYF. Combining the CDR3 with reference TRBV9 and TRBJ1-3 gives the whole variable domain DSGVTQTPKHLITATGQRVTLRCSPRSGDLSVYWYQQSLDQGLQFLIQYYNGEERAKGNILERFSAQQFPDLHSELNLSSLELGDSALYFCASSVADRGGTIYFGEGSWLTVV.

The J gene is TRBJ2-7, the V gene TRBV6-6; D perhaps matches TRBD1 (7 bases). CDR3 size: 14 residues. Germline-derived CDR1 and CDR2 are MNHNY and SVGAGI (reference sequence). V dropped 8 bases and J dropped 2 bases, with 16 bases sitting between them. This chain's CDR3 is CASRGTAITYEQYF. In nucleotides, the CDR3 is TGTGCCAGCCGCGGGACAGCGATAACCTACGAGCAGTACTTC.

The CDR3 is CASGALDAYPQYF. DNA of the CDR3: TGTGCAAGCGGGGCACTGGACGCCTACCCGCAGTACTTC. The rearrangement joins TRBV2 to TRBJ2-7; 7 bases match TRBD2. The CDR3 is made up of 13 amino acids. From germline, CDR1 is SNHLY and CDR2 FYNNEI.

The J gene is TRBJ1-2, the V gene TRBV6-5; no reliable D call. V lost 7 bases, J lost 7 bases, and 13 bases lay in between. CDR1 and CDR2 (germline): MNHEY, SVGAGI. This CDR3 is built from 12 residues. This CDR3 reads CASIGRAGGYTF. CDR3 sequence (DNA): TGTGCCAGCATAGGCAGAGCTGGTGGCTACACCTTC.

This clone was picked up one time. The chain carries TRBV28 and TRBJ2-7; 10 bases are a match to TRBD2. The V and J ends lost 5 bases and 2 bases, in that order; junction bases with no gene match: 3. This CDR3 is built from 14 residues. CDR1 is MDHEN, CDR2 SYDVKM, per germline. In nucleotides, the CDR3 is TGTGCCAGCAGTCCTCTAGCGGGGGCCTACGAGCAGTACTTC. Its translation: CASSPLAGAYEQYF.